Each of the 23 T cell receptor beta chains below was sequenced from the same sample in a study of T cells in Graves' hyperthyroidism and ophthalmopathy. Amplification targeted TCR beta CDR3 regions from RNA transcripts. The study used the HTBI primer set for a first-round RT-PCR of the TCR CDR3. TCRdb processed the multiplex PCR reads anew with MiXCR; each CDR3 protein has one entry. Of about 540,000 distinct CDR3 sequences in the sample, approximately 44% were seen once. Sequencing was performed on peripheral blood or thyroid tissue (not recorded which). All receptors come from a woman younger than 30 with Graves' hyperthyroidism.

This clonotype appeared many times. This CDR3 reads CSAQEEGHTYEQYF. CDR3 bases: TGCAGTGCTCAAGAGGAGGGACATACCTACGAGCAGTACTTC. The genes are TRBV20-1 and TRBJ2-7; either TRBD1 or TRBD2 may supply D (6 bases each). From germline, CDR1 is DFQATT and CDR2 SNEGSKA (reference sequence). The CDR3 is 14 amino acids. V lost 5 bases, J lost 2 bases, and 16 bases lay in between.

The V and J genes are TRBV11-2 and TRBJ2-7; D possibly corresponds to TRBD1 (6 bases). V lost 6 bases and J lost 4, with 16 bases in between. Germline V gene sequence: CDR1 SGHAT, CDR2 FQNNGV. This CDR3 has 14 amino acids. CDR3 amino acids: CASSFREQGYEQYF. For the CDR3, the DNA is TGTGCCAGCAGTTTCCGCGAACAGGGTTACGAGCAGTACTTC.

This clonotype was seen at least ten times. V usage is TRBV12-3 or TRBV12-4 and J usage is TRBJ2-7, with 10 bases fitting TRBD1. V lost 4 bases to trimming and J lost 6 bases; unmatched junction nucleotides: 3. The CDR3 loop spans 13 amino acids. The CDR3 nucleotides are TGTGCCAGCAGTTCGGGACAGGGGTCCGAGCAGTACTTC. This encodes CASSSGQGSEQYF.

This clonotype came up many times. The chain uses TRBV7-9 and TRBJ1-4, with D hard to call. This CDR3 spans 12 amino acids. The V gene's germline CDR1 is SEHNR and CDR2 FQNEAQ (reference sequence). Trimming took 3 bases from V and 5 from J, leaving 4 bases between them. The CDR3 nucleotides read TGTGCCAGCAGCTTCTTAAATGAAAAACTGTTTTTT. Amino acid sequence: CASSFLNEKLFF.

This clonotype showed up just a few times. The chain carries TRBV24-1 and TRBJ2-1, with D maybe TRBD2 (6 bases). Trimming stripped 4 bases from V and 5 bases from J, with 14 bases between. The CDR3 extends over 15 amino acids. Germline V CDR1 and CDR2: KGHDR, SFDVKD. CDR3 in DNA: TGTGCCACCAGTGAACCGACTAGTGGGGACAATGAGCAGTTCTTC. Translating gives CATSEPTSGDNEQFF.

V and J are TRBV20-1 and TRBJ2-5, with 14 positions matching TRBD2. This CDR3 has 15 amino acids. V trimming: 5 bases; J trimming: 4 bases; junction bases outside the gene matches: 6. Looked up from germline, CDR1 is DFQATT and CDR2 is SNEGSKA (reference sequence). CDR3 sequence: CSASGLAGEIETQYF. The CDR3 coding sequence is TGCAGTGCTTCGGGACTAGCGGGAGAAATAGAGACCCAGTACTTC.

V and J are TRBV12-3 or TRBV12-4 and TRBJ2-7; D gene ambiguous. The CDR3 is made up of 12 amino acids. V was clipped by 2 bases and J by 6 bases, with 8 bases between them. The CDR3 DNA sequence: TGTGCCAGCAGTTTATCGGTCTCCGAGCAGTACTTC. Residues: CASSLSVSEQYF.

The chain employs TRBV12-3 or TRBV12-4 and TRBJ1-4; D gene ambiguous. CDR3 length: 14 amino acids. V lost 3 bases and J lost 1, with 6 bases in between. DNA of the CDR3: TGTGCCAGCAGTTTTAAGGGAACTAATGAAAAACTGTTTTTT. It yields the protein CASSFKGTNEKLFF.

This clonotype was seen at least ten times. V usage is TRBV9 and J usage is TRBJ2-2; D tentatively fits TRBD1 or TRBD2 (5 bases each). Germline V gene sequence: CDR1 SGDLS, CDR2 YYNGEE. The CDR3 spans 15 residues. V was clipped by 4 bases and J by 6 bases, with 16 bases between them. CDR3 amino acids: CASSLRSGQAGELFF. In DNA form, the CDR3 reads TGTGCCAGCAGCCTCCGATCGGGGCAGGCCGGGGAGCTGTTTTTT.

This clonotype was counted a few times. This rearrangement joins TRBV6-5 to TRBJ2-2, with D perhaps TRBD2 (6 bases). CDR3 size: 14 residues. The germline V gene encodes CDR1 MNHEY and CDR2 SVGAGI. Trimming pared 6 bases from V and 3 bases from J, leaving 11 bases between. The CDR3: CASSGGEDTGELFF. The CDR3 DNA is TGTGCCAGCAGCGGGGGAGAGGACACCGGGGAGCTGTTTTTT.

The chain carries TRBV7-9 and TRBJ1-6; D remains unclear. Trimming shortened V by 1 base and J by 1 base, and 14 bases separated the two germline ends. This CDR3 contains 18 residues. Germline CDR1 is SEHNR and CDR2 is FQNEAQ (reference sequence). CDR3 bases: TGTGCCAGCAGCTTAGAACCGATCCGAGTGTCCTATAATTCACCCCTCCACTTT. Translated, it gives CASSLEPIRVSYNSPLHF.

This clonotype was seen at least ten times. The V and J genes are TRBV15 and TRBJ1-5; D is ambiguous. Trimming pared 2 bases from V and 0 bases from J, leaving 8 bases between. There are 15 residues in the CDR3. CDR1 and CDR2 from the germline V gene are LNHNV and YYDKDF (reference sequence). CDR3 DNA sequence: TGTGCCACCAGCAGACGGAGAAATAGCAATCAGCCCCAGCATTTT. Translation: CATSRRRNSNQPQHF.

This clonotype was detected only once. The rearrangement joins TRBV24-1 to TRBJ2-1; the D is unclear. With 3 bases removed from V and 8 bases from J, the gap between germline ends came to 10 bases. CDR1 and CDR2 from the germline V gene are KGHDR and SFDVKD. There are 13 residues in the CDR3. The CDR3 loop reads CATSDRPLDEQFF. CDR3 in DNA: TGTGCCACCAGTGATAGGCCTCTGGATGAGCAGTTCTTC.

The chain employs TRBV10-3 and TRBJ1-1; maybe TRBD1 (6 bases). CDR3 length: 16 amino acids. V lost 7 bases to trimming and J lost 3 bases, with 21 bases between them. Germline V CDR1 and CDR2: ENHRY, SYGVKD. CDR3 in amino acids: CAITGDNLGGYTEAFF. The CDR3 DNA reads TGTGCCATCACTGGGGACAACCTCGGAGGGTACACTGAAGCTTTCTTT.

This clonotype has more than one count but fewer than ten. J is TRBJ1-4 and V is TRBV29-1, with TRBD1 matching over 7 bases. The ends lost 5 bases at V and 6 bases at J; junction bases unmatched: 9. The CDR3 covers 14 residues. Germline CDR1 reads SQVTM; CDR2 reads ANQGSEA. The CDR3: CSVRAGGLDEKLFF. CDR3 nucleotides: TGCAGCGTTAGGGCAGGGGGTTTGGATGAAAAACTGTTTTTT.

With regard to this clonotype: A much larger clone lies a single base off, so this may be a read error. This rearrangement joins TRBV6-1 to TRBJ2-1; tentatively, D is TRBD1 (5 bases). This CDR3 spans 12 amino acids. Germline lookup yields CDR1 MNHNS and CDR2 SASEGT. CDR3 sequence: CASSTGNNEQSF. The CDR3 DNA reads as TGTGCCAGCAGTACAGGAAACAATGAGCAGTCCTTC.

This clonotype came up many times. The V call is TRBV4-2, the J call TRBJ1-1; no reliable D call. Germline values: CDR1 LGHNA, CDR2 YNFKEQ. The CDR3 has 14 residues. The V and J ends lost 0 bases and 7 bases respectively, with 12 bases between them. CDR3 bases: TGTGCCAGCAGCCAAGAAGGGCGGGGAATTGAAGCTTTCTTT. This translates into CASSQEGRGIEAFF.

Ten or more counts support this clonotype. The chain recombines TRBV7-9 with TRBJ2-7; possibly TRBD1 or TRBD2 for D (6 bases each). Trimming removed 6 bases from V and 3 bases from J, with 12 bases in between. This CDR3 is built from 13 residues. The germline V gene has CDR1 SEHNR and CDR2 FQNEAQ (reference sequence). Written as DNA, the CDR3 is TGTGCCAGCAGTCGGGGGACAAACTACGAGCAGTACTTC. It is translated as CASSRGTNYEQYF. The full variable domain, with the rest looked up from reference TRBV7-9 and TRBJ2-7, is DTGVSQNPRHKITKRGQNVTFRCDPISEHNRLYWYRQTLGQGPEFLTYFQNEAQLEKSRLLSDRFSAERPKGSFSTLEIQRTEQGDSAMYLCASSRGTNYEQYFGPGTRLTVT.

This clonotype has a count of ten or more. V usage is TRBV6-4 and J usage is TRBJ1-6; D perhaps matches TRBD1 (6 bases). The germline V and J ends were trimmed by 4 bases and 2 bases, with 6 bases remaining between them. This CDR3 spans 14 amino acids. The germline CDR1 and CDR2 sequences are MRHNA and SNTAGT. The DNA for the CDR3 is TGTGCCAGCAGTGGGACAGCCTATAATTCACCCCTCCACTTT. It is translated as CASSGTAYNSPLHF.

The chain joins TRBV5-1 to TRBJ2-7; D is uncertain. The ends were cut back, 3 bases at V and 2 bases at J, with 15 bases in the middle. The germline gives CDR1 SGHRS, CDR2 YFSETQ. The CDR3 extends over 15 amino acids. In DNA, the CDR3 is TGCGCCAGCAGCTCACAGAGCTCCACTCCCTACGAGCAGTACTTC. This sequence encodes CASSSQSSTPYEQYF.

Only a few counts were recorded for this clonotype. The genes are TRBV9 and TRBJ2-5; TRBD2 matches at 7 bases. Germline V gene lookup returns CDR1 SGDLS and CDR2 YYNGEE. The CDR3 has 15 residues. The J segment lost 0 bases and the V segment lost 2 bases, leaving 4 bases of the junction unmatched. The CDR3 DNA follows: TGTGCCAGCAGCGTTAGCGGGTTTGACCAAGAGACCCAGTACTTC. Translation gives CASSVSGFDQETQYF.

The CDR3 region has the DNA TGCAGTGCTAGGTCCCAGCGGGGGCCCTACGAGCAGTACTTC. As protein: CSARSQRGPYEQYF. The chain recombines TRBV20-1 with TRBJ2-7; 8 nucleotides line up with TRBD2. This CDR3 spans 14 amino acids. J was trimmed by 2 bases and V by 3 bases; bases with no gene match: 6. Germline V gene data show CDR1 as DFQATT and CDR2 as SNEGSKA (reference sequence).

The rearrangement links TRBV7-9 to TRBJ2-1; D is perhaps TRBD2 (6 bases). Germline lookup yields CDR1 SEHNR and CDR2 FQNEAQ (reference sequence). Trimming stripped 5 bases from V and 9 bases from J, with 17 bases between. This CDR3 region has 14 residues. The CDR3 DNA reads TGTGCCAGCAGCCTCAGTCTTTCGGGGGTTGAGCAGTTCTTC. Protein product: CASSLSLSGVEQFF.